The clone carrying this T cell receptor (beta chain) was seen only a few times. Its specificity is unknown. Every TCR beta cDNA library bore unique molecular identifiers. Via MiXCR, TCRdb re-called the PCR reads, giving one row per CDR3 protein. The table lists about 620,000 distinct CDR3 sequences, 44% of them singletons. This specimen belongs to a study of post-analysis software for immune sequencing data. Background on the study: Clinical courses comprised relapsing-remitting, secondary progressive and progressive-relapsing multiple sclerosis.

Study results and caveats: Compared with controls, patients had more of about 5 TRBV segments, including TRBV5-6, TRBV5-1 and TRBV20-1. Those samples that were prepared in the same batch co-clustered strongly by F measure. Diversity measured as normalized Chao1 was significantly lower in multiple sclerosis patients than in controls.

CDR1 is MGHDK and CDR2 is SYGVNS in the germline V gene. This CDR3 region has 18 residues. The ends lost 0 bases at V and 4 bases at J; junction bases unmatched: 9. The clonotype was recovered from a girl aged 5 to 17 with multiple sclerosis. V usage is TRBV25-1 and J usage is TRBJ2-2; 9 bases align to TRBD1. The specimen sequenced was blood. CDR3 in amino acids: CASSEYIGLTGGTGELFF. The CDR3 bases are TGTGCCAGCAGTGAATATATTGGTCTGACAGGGGGCACCGGGGAGCTGTTTTTT.